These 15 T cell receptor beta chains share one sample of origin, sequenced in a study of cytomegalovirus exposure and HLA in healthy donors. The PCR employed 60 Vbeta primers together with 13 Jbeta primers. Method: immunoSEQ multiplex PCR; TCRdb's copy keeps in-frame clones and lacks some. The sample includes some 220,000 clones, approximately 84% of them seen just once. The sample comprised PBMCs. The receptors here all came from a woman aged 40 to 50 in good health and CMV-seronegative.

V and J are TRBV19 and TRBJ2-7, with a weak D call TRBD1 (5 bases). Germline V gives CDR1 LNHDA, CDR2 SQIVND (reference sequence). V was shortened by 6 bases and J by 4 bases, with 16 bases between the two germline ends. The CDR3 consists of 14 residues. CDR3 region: CASSPRKGIYEQYF. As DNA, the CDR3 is TGTGCCAGTAGCCCGCGGAAGGGGATTTACGAGCAGTACTTC. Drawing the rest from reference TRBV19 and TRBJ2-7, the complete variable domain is DGGITQSPKYLFRKEGQNVTLSCEQNLNHDAMYWYRQDPGQGLRLIYYSQIVNDFQKGDIAEGYSVSREKKESFPLTVTSAQKNPTAFYLCASSPRKGIYEQYFGPGTRLTVT.

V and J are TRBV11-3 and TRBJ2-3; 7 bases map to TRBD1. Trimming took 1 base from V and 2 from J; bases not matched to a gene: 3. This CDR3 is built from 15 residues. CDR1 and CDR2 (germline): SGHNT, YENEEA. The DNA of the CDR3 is TGTGCCAGCAGCTTAGGGGGGACAGTCACAGATACGCAGTATTTT. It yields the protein CASSLGGTVTDTQYF.

The CDR3 DNA follows: TGTGCCAGCTCACCTCGACAGGGGGTGGACACCGGGGAGCTGTTTTTT. Its protein product is CASSPRQGVDTGELFF. The chain joins TRBV18 to TRBJ2-2, with 9 bases fitting TRBD1. There are 16 residues in the CDR3. Germline-derived CDR1 and CDR2 are KGHSH and LQKENI. V lost 3 bases to trimming and J lost 3 bases; unmatched junction nucleotides: 5.

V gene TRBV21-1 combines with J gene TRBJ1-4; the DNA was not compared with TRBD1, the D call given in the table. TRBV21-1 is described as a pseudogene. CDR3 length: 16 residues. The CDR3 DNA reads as TGTGCCAGCAGCTTGCGGAGGACAGGGTCTAATGAAAAACTGTTTTTT. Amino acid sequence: CASSLRRTGSNEKLFF.

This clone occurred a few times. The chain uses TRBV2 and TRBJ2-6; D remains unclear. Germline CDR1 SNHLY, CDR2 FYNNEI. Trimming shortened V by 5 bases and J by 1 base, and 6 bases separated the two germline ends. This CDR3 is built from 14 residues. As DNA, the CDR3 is TGTGCCAGCAGTCTCCGGTCTGGGGCCAACGTCCTGACTTTC. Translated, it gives CASSLRSGANVLTF. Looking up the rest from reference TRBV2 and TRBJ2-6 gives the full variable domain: EPEVTQTPSHQVTQMGQEVILRCVPISNHLYFYWYRQILGQKVEFLVSFYNNEISEKSEIFDDQFSVERPDGSNFTLKIRSTKLEDSAMYFCASSLRSGANVLTFGAGSRLTVL.

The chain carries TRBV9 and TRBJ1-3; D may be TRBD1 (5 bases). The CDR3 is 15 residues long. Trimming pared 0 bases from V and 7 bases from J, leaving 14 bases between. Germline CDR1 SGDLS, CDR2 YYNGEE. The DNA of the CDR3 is TGTGCCAGCAGCGTAGACGGCCAGGGCGGCAACACCATATATTTT. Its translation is CASSVDGQGGNTIYF.

Here the CDR3 DNA reads TGTGCCAGCAGTGAAGCTGCTGGGACAGGGCGAGAGCAGTACTTC. As protein: CASSEAAGTGREQYF. V and J are TRBV6-1 and TRBJ2-7, with TRBD1 identical over 9 bases. J lost 7 bases, V lost 0 bases, and 7 bases had no gene match. The CDR3 runs 15 residues. Germline CDR1 and CDR2: MNHNS and SASEGT.

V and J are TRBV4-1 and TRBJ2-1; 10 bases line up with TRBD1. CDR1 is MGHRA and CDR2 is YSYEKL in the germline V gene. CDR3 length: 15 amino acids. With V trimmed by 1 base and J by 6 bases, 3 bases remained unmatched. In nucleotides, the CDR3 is TGCGCCAGCAGCCAAGGGGACAGGGGATTCAATGAGCAGTTCTTC. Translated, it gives CASSQGDRGFNEQFF.

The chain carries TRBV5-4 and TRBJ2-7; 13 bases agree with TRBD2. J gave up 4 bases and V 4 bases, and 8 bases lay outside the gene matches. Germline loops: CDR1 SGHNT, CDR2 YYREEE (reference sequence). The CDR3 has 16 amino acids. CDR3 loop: CASSTGLAGVLYEQYF. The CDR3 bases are TGTGCCAGCAGCACTGGACTAGCGGGGGTTTTATACGAGCAGTACTTC.

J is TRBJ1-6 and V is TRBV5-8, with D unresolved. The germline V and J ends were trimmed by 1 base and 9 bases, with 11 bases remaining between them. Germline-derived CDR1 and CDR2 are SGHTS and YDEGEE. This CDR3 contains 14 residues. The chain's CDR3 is CASSLWRRGSPLHF. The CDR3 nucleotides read TGTGCCAGCAGCTTGTGGAGACGGGGTTCACCCCTCCACTTT.

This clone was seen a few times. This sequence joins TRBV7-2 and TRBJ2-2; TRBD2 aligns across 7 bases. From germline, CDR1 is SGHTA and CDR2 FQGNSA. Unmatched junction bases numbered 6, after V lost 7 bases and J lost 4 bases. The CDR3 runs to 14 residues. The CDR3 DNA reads TGTGCCAGCAAGTATTGGGGGGGCACCGGGGAGCTGTTTTTT. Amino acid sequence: CASKYWGGTGELFF. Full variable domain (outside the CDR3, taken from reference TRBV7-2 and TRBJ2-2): GAGVSQSPSNKVTEKGKDVELRCDPISGHTALYWYRQSLGQGLEFLIYFQGNSAPDKSGLPSDRFSAERTGGSVSTLTIQRTQQEDSAVYLCASKYWGGTGELFFGEGSRLTVL.

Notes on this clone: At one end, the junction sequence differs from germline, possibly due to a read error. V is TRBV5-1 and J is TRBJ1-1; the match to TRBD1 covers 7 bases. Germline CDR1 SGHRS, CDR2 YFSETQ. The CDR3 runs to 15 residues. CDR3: CASSRDRVGNTEALF. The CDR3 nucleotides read TGCGCCAGCAGCCGCGACAGGGTTGGGAACACTGAAGCTCTCTTT.

The CDR3 sequence is CASSHQQGALTYEQYF. CDR3 nucleotides: TGTGCCAGCAGCCACCAACAGGGGGCTCTCACCTACGAGCAGTACTTC. V gene TRBV14 combines with J gene TRBJ2-7; 9 positions match TRBD1. The CDR3 has 16 residues. CDR1 and CDR2 (germline): SGHDN, FVKESK. V gave up 3 bases and J gave up 2 bases; unmatched junction bases: 8. Complete variable domain (other parts from reference TRBV14 and TRBJ2-7): EAGVTQFPSHSVIEKGQTVTLRCDPISGHDNLYWYRRVMGKEIKFLLHFVKESKQDESGMPNNRFLAERTGGTYSTLKVQPAELEDSGVYFCASSHQQGALTYEQYFGPGTRLTVT.

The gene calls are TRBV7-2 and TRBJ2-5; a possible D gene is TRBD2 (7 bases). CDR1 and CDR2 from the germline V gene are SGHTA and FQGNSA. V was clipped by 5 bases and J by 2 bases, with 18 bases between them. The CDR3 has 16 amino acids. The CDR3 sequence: CASSGQRTRGQETQYF. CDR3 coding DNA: TGTGCCAGCAGCGGACAGAGGACTAGAGGGCAAGAGACCCAGTACTTC.

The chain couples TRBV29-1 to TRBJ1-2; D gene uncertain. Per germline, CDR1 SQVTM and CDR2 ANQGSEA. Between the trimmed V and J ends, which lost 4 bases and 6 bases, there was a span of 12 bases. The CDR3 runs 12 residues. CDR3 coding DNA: TGCAGCGTTGCCGGGGAGGCGAATGGCTACACCTTC. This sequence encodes CSVAGEANGYTF.